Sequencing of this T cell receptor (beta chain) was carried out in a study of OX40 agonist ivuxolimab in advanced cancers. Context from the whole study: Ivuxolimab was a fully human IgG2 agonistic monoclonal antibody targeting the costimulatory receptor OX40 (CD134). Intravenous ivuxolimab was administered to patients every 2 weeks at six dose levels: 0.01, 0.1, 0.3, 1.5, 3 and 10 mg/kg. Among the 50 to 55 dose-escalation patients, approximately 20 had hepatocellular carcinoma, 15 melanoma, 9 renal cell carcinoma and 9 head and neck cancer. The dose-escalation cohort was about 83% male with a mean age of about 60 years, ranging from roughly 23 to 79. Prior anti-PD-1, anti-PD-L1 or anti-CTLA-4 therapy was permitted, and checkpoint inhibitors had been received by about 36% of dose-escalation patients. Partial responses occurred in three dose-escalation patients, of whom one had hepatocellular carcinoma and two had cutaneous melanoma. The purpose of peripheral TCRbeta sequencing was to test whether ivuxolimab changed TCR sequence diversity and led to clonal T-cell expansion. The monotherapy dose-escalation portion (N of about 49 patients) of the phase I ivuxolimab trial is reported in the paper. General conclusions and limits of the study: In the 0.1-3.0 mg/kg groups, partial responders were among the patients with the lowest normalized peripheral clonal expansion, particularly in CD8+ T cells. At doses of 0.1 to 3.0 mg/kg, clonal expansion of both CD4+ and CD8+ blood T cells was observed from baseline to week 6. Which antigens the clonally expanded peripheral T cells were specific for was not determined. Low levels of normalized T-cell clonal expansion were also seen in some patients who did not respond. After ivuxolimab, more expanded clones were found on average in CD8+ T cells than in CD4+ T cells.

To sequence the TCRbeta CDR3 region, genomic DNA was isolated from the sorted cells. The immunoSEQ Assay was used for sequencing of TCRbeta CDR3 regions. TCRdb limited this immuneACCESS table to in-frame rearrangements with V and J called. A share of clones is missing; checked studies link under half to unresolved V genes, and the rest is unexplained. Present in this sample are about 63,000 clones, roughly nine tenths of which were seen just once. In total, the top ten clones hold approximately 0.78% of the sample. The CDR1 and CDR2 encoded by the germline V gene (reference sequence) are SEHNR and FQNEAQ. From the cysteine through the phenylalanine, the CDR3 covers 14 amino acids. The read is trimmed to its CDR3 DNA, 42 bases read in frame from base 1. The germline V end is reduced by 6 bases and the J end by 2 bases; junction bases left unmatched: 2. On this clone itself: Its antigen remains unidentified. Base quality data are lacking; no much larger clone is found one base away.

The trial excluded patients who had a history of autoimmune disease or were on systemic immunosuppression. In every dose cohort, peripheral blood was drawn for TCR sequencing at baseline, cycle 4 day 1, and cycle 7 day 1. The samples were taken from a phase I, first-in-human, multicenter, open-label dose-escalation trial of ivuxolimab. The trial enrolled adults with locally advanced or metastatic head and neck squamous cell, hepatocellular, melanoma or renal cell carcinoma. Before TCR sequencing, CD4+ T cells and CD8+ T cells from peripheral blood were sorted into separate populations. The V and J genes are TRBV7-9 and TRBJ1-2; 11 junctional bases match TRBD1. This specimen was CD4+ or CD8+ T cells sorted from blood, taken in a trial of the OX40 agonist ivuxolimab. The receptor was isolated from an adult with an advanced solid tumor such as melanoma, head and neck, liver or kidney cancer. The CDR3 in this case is CASRRDRGNYGYTF. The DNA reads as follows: TGTGCCAGCAGACGGGACAGGGGGAACTATGGCTACACCTTC.